This T cell receptor beta chain was captured by sequencing in a study of identical twins. The study, taken as a whole, reports: The models gave estimates that fell short of the out-of-frame TCR alpha sharing seen in monozygotic twins.

This clonotype was seen more than once but under ten times. The target antigen is unknown. A universal primer site was added by template switching, and unique molecular identifiers were carried by the cDNA. TCRdb called the 5' RACE reads again in MiXCR, with one record for every CDR3 protein. The table lists 1,800,000 or so distinct CDR3 sequences, about 32% of them singletons, with approximately 0.29% in the top ten. The sequencing input was cord blood. This TCR came from a newborn girl in good health.

The CDR3, as DNA: TGTGCCAGCAGCAAAAAGGGTGGGGTACCTTACAATGAGCAGTTCTTC. Translation: CASSKKGGVPYNEQFF. This chain joins TRBV21-1 and TRBJ2-1. TRBV21-1 counts as a pseudogene. CDR3 length: 16 amino acids.